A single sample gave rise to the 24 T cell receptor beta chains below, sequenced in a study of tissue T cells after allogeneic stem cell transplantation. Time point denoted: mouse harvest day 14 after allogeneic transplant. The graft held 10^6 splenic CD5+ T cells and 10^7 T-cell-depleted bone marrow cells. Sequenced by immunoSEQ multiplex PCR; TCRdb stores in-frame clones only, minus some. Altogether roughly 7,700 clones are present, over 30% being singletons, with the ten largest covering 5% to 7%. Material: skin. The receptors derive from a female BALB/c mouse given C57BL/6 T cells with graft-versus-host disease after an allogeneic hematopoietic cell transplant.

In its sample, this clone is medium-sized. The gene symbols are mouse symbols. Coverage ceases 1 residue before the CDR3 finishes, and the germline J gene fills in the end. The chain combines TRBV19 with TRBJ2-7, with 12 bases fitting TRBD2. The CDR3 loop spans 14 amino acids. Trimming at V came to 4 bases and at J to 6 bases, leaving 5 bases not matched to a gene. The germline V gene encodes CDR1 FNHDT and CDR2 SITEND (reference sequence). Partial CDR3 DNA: TGTGCCAGCAGTCCCGGGACTGGGGGGTTTGAACAGTAC. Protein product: CASSPGTGGFEQY. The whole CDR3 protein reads CASSPGTGGFEQYF. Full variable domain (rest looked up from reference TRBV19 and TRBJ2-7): GGIITQTPKFLIGQEGQKLTLKCQQNFNHDTMYWYRQDSGKGLRLIYYSITENDLQKGDLSEGYDASREKKSSFSLTVTSAQKNEMAVFLCASSPGTGGFEQYFGPGTRLTVL.

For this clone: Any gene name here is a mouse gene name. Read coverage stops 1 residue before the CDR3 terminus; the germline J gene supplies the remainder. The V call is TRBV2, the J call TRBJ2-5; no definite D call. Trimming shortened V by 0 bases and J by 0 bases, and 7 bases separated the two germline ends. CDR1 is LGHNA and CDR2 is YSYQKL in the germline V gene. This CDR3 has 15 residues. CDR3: CASSQDLINQDTQYF. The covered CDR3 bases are TGTGCCAGCAGCCAAGATTTAATTAACCAAGACACCCAGTAC.

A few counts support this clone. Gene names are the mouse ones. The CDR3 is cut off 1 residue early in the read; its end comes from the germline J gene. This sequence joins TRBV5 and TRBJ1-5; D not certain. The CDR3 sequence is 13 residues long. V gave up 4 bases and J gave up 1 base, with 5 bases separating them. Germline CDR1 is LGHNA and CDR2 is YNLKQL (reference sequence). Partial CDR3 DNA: TGTGCCAGCAGCCCTCACAACAACCAGGCTCCGCTT. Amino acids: CASSPHNNQAPL. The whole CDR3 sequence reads CASSPHNNQAPLF.

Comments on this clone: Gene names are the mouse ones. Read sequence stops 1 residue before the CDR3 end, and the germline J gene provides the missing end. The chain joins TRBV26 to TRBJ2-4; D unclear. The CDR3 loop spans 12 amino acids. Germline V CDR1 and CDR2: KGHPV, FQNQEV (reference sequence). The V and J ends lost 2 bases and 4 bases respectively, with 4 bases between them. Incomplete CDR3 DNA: TGTGCCAGCAGTCTGAGGGAAAACACCTTGTAC. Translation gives CASSLRENTLY. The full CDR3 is CASSLRENTLYF.

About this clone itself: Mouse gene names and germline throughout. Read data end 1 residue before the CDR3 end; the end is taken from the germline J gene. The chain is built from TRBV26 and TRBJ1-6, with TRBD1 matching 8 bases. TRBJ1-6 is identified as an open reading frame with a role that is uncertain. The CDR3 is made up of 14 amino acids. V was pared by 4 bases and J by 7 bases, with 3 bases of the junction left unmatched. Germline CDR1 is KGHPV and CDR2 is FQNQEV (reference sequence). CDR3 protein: CASSRQGSNSPLYF. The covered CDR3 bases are TGTGCCAGCAGTCGACAGGGGAGCAATTCGCCCCTCTAC.

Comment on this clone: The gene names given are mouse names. The CDR3 bases that were read are TGTGCCAGCAGTCGGGACAGGGTGGACACAGAAGTCTTC. Protein sequence: CASSRDRVDTEVF. The whole CDR3 sequence is CASSRDRVDTEVFF. The chain links TRBV26 to TRBJ1-1, with 9 bases identical to TRBD1. The CDR3 extends 1 residue past the end of the read, so its final part is completed from the germline J gene. The J segment lost 3 bases and the V segment lost 4 bases, leaving 3 bases of the junction unmatched. The CDR3 spans 14 residues. Germline V lookup: CDR1 KGHPV, CDR2 FQNQEV (reference sequence).

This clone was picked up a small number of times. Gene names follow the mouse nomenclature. The DNA read from the CDR3 is TGTGCCAGCGGTGATGTGGGGGGGCGCTCCTATGAACAGTAC. The encoded protein is CASGDVGGRSYEQY. The full CDR3 is CASGDVGGRSYEQYF. V is TRBV13-2 and J is TRBJ2-7, with 9 bases matching TRBD2. The read ends 1 residue shy of where the CDR3 ends; the end is completed using the germline J gene. Trimming at V came to 0 bases and at J to 0 bases, leaving 1 base not matched to a gene. The CDR3 contains 15 residues. CDR1 and CDR2 from the germline V gene are NNHNN and SYGAGS (reference sequence).

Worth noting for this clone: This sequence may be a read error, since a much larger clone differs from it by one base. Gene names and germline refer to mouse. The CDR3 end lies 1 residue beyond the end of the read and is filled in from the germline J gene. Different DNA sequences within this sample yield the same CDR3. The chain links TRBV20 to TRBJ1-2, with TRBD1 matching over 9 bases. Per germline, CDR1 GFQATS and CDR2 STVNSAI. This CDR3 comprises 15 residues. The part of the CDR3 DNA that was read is TGTGGTGCTAGGTCCCGGGACAGGGCAAACTCTGACTACACC. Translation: CGARSRDRANSDYT. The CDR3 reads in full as CGARSRDRANSDYTF. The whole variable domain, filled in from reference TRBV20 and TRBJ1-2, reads GALVYQYPRRTICKSGTSMRMECQAVGFQATSVAWYRQSPQKTFELIALSTVNSAIKYEQNFTQEKFPISHPNLSFSSMTVLNAYLEDRGLYLCGARSRDRANSDYTFGSGTRLLVI.

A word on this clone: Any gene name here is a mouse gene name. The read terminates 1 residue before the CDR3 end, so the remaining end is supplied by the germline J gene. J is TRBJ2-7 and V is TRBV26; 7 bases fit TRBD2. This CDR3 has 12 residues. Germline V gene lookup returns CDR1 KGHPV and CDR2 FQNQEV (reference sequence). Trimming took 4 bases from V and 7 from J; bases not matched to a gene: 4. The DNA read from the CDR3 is TGTGCCAGCAGTCGGGGGGGAGAGGAACAGTAC. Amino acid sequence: CASSRGGEEQY. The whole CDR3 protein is CASSRGGEEQYF.

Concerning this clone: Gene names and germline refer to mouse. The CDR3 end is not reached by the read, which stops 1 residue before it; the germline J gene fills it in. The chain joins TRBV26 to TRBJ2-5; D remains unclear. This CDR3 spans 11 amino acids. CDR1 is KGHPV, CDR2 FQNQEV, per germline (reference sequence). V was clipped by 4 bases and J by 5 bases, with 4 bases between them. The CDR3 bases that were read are TGTGCCAGCAGTCCACGAGACACCCAGTAC. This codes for CASSPRDTQY. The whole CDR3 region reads CASSPRDTQYF.

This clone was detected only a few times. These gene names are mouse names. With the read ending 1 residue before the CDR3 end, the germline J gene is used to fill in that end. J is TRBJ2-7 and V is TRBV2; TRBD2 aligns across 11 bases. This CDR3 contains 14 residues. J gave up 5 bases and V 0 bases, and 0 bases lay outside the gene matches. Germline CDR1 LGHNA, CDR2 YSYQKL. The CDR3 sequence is CASSQEGLGDEQYF. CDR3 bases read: TGTGCCAGCAGCCAAGAGGGACTGGGGGATGAACAGTAC.

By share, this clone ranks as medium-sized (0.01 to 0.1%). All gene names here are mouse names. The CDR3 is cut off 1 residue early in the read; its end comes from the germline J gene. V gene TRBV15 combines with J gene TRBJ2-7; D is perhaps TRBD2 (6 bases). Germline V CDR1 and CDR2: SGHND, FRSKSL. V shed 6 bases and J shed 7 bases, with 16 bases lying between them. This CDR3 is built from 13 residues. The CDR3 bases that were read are TGTGCCAGCAGCCCCGACTGGCCCCTGGAACAGTAC. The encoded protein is CASSPDWPLEQY. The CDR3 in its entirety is CASSPDWPLEQYF.

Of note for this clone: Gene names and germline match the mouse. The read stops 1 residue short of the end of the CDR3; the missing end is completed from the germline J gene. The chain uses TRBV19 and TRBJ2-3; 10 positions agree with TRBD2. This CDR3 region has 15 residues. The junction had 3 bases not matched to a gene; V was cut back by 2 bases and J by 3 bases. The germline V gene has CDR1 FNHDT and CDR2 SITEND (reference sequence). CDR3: CASSILGGRAETLYF. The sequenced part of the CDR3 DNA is TGTGCCAGCAGTATCCTGGGGGGGCGCGCAGAAACGCTGTAT. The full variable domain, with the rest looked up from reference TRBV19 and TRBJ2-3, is GGIITQTPKFLIGQEGQKLTLKCQQNFNHDTMYWYRQDSGKGLRLIYYSITENDLQKGDLSEGYDASREKKSSFSLTVTSAQKNEMAVFLCASSILGGRAETLYFGSGTRLTVL.

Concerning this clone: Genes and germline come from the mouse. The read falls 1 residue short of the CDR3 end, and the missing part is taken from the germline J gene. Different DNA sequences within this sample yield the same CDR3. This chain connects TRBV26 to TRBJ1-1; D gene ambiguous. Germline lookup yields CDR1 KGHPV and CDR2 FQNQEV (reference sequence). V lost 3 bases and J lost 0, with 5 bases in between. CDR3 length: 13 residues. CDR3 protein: CASSLGANTEVFF. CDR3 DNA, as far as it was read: TGTGCCAGCAGTCTTGGGGCAAACACAGAAGTCTTC. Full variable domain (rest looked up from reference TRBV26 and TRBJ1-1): NSKVIQTPRYLVKGQGQKAKMRCIPEKGHPVVFWYQQNKNNEFKFLINFQNQEVLQQIDMTEKRFSAECPSNSPCSLEIQSSEAGDSALYLCASSLGANTEVFFGKGTRLTVV.

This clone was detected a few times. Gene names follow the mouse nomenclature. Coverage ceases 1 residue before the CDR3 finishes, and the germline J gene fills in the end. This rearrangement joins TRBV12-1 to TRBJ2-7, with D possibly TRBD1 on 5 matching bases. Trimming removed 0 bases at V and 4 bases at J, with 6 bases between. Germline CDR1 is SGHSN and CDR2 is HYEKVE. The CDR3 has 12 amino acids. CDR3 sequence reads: CASSLEGYEQYF. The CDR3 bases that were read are TGTGCCAGCTCTCTCGAGGGGTATGAACAGTAC.

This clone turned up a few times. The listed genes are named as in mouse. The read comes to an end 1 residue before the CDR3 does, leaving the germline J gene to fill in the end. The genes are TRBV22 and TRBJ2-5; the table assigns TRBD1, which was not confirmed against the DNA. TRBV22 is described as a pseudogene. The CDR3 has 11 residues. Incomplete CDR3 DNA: TGTGCCAGCTTGGACAGGGACACCCAGTAC. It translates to CASLDRDTQY. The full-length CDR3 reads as CASLDRDTQYF.

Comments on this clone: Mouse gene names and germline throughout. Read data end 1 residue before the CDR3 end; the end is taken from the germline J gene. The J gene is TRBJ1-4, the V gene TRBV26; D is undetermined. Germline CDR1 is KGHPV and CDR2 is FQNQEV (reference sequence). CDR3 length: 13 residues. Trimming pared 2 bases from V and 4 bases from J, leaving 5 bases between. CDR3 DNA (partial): TGTGCCAGCAGTCTGAACAACAACGAAAGATTATTT. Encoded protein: CASSLNNNERLF. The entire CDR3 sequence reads CASSLNNNERLFF. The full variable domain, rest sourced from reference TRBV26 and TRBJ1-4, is NSKVIQTPRYLVKGQGQKAKMRCIPEKGHPVVFWYQQNKNNEFKFLINFQNQEVLQQIDMTEKRFSAECPSNSPCSLEIQSSEAGDSALYLCASSLNNNERLFFGHGTKLSVL.

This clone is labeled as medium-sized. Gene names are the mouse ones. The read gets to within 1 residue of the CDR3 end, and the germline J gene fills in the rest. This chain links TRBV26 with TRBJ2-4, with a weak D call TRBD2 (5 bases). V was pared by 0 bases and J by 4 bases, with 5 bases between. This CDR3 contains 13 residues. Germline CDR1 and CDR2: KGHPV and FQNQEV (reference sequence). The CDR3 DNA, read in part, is TGTGCCAGCAGTCTGTCTGGGGAAAACACCTTGTAC. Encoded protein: CASSLSGENTLY. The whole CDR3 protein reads CASSLSGENTLYF.

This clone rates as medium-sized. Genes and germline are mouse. The sequenced part of the CDR3 DNA is TGTGCCAGCAGCTTAGATAGGGGATCCTATGAACAGTAC. Translating it yields CASSLDRGSYEQY. The whole CDR3 is CASSLDRGSYEQYF. V gene TRBV3 combines with J gene TRBJ2-7, with D possibly matching TRBD1 (5 bases). The read is 1 residue too short to cover the CDR3 end, so that end is filled in from the germline J gene. In germline, CDR1 is SNHLY, CDR2 FYNGKV (reference sequence). The CDR3 covers 14 residues. V gave up 1 base and J gave up 1 base, with 8 bases separating them.

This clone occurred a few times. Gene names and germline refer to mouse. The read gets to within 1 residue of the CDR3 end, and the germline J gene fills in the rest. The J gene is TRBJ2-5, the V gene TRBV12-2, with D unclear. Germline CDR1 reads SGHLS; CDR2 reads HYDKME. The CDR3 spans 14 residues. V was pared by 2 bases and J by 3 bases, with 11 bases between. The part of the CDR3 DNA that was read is TGTGCCAGCTCTCCCCCGCAAGAGCAAGACACCCAGTAC. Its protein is CASSPPQEQDTQY. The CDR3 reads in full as CASSPPQEQDTQYF.

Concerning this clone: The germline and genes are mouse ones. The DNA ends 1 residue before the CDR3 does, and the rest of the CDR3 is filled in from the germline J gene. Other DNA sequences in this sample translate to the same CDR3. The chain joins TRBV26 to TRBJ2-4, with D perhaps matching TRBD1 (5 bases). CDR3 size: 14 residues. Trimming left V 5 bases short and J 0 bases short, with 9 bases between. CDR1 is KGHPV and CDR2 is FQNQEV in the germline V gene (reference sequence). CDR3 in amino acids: CASSLTVSQNTLYF. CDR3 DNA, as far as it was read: TGTGCCAGCAGTTTGACAGTTAGTCAAAACACCTTGTAC.

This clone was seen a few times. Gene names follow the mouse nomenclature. CDR3 protein: CASSHRSRGRGNSDYTF. The sequenced CDR3 bases are TGTGCTAGCAGTCACCGGTCCAGGGGGCGAGGAAACTCCGACTACACC. The chain is built from TRBV21 and TRBJ1-2; 8 nucleotides align to TRBD1. The read terminates 1 residue ahead of where the CDR3 ends, so the germline J gene completes it. TRBV21 is placed among ORFs of uncertain function. The CDR3 is made up of 17 amino acids. With 3 bases clipped from V and 1 base from J, the junction kept 10 bases outside the gene matches.

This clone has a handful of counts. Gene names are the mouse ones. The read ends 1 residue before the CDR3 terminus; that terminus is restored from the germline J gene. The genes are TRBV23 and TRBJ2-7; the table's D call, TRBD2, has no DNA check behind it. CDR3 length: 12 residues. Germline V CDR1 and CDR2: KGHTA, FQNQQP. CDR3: CSSSQSWGEQYF. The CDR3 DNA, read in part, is TGCTCCAGCAGTCAATCTTGGGGTGAACAGTAC.

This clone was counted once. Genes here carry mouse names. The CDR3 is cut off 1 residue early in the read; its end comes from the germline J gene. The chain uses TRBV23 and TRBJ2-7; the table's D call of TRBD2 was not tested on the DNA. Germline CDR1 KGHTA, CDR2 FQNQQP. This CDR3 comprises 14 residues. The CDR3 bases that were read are TGCTCCAGCAGGTACTGGGGGGTCTCCTATGAACAGTAC. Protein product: CSSRYWGVSYEQY. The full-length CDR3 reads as CSSRYWGVSYEQYF.